The TCR beta chain under discussion was sequenced for a study of early T cells in non-severe SARS-CoV-2 infection. Trimming left V 6 bases short and J 0 bases short, with 6 bases between. Germline V gene data show CDR1 as MDHEN and CDR2 as SYDVKM. The CDR3 covers 13 residues. TCRdb re-analysed the 5' RACE reads in MiXCR, keeping a single row per CDR3 protein. The sample has 70,000 or so distinct CDR3 sequences; approximately 10% are singletons. This receptor was taken from an adult who was a healthcare worker with PCR-confirmed SARS-CoV-2 infection or an uninfected control (not recorded which). The chain combines TRBV28 with TRBJ2-1; D is ambiguous. The material sequenced was whole blood. The CDR3 DNA sequence: TGTGCCAGCAGGGCGAGCTCCTACAATGAGCAGTTCTTC. Translated, it gives CASRASSYNEQFF.